Detailed here is one T cell receptor beta chain. CDR1 is SGHTA and CDR2 is FQGTGA in the germline V gene. CDR3 length equals 15 residues. The V gene lost 5 bases and the J gene lost 5 bases, with 17 bases spanning the gap. This sample was taken from a study of blood T cell repertoires in COVID-19. Generated by immunoSEQ multiplex PCR, the TCRdb table keeps only in-frame clones and is missing some. The repertoire holds around 280,000 clones, 70% to 90% seen once, with approximately 2% in the top ten. Sequenced input: peripheral blood. V gene TRBV7-3 combines with J gene TRBJ2-3; D perhaps matches TRBD2 (5 bases). This sequence originates from a woman aged 25 to 39 who had recovered from COVID-19. CDR3 loop: CASSPRVTSQDTQYF. CDR3 DNA sequence: TGTGCCAGCAGCCCGCGGGTCACCTCCCAAGATACGCAGTATTTT. Full variable domain (missing parts from reference TRBV7-3 and TRBJ2-3): GAGVSQTPSNKVTEKGKYVELRCDPISGHTALYWYRQSLGQGPEFLIYFQGTGAADDSGLPNDRFFAVRPEGSVSTLKIQRTERGDSAVYLCASSPRVTSQDTQYFGPGTRLTVL.